The 18 T cell receptor beta chains listed next were all sequenced from one sample in a study of blood T cells in healthy people across ages. Primed by a sample-barcoded 5' primer and a J-beta primer mix, a second PCR proceeded for 7 to 11 cycles. TCRdb re-derived calls from the 5' RACE reads in MiXCR, one entry per CDR3 protein. The sample lists about 1.8 million distinct CDR3 sequences; 40% to 55% were seen once. Sequencing was done on a sample of blood. The receptors originated from a woman between 35 and 50 years old in good health.

On this clonotype itself: A junction boundary mismatches the germline segment, possibly from a read error. J is TRBJ2-7 and V is TRBV5-1; no clear D gene. From germline, CDR1 is SGHRS and CDR2 YFSETQ. The CDR3 extends over 14 amino acids. The CDR3 loop reads CANSSSAISYEQYF. The CDR3 bases are TGCGCCAACAGCTCTTCGGCGATCTCCTACGAGCAGTACTTC.

This clonotype was seen more than once but under ten times. The gene calls are TRBV7-2 and TRBJ2-1; D ambiguous. CDR1 SGHTA and CDR2 FQGNSA come from the germline V gene. Trimming stripped 2 bases from V and 9 bases from J, with 14 bases between. The CDR3 is made up of 14 amino acids. Here the CDR3 DNA reads TGTGCCAGCAGCTTAAGTTTCTTGGCAAGTGAGCAGTTCTTC. Its protein is CASSLSFLASEQFF.

There are a few counts of this clonotype. J is TRBJ2-1 and V is TRBV27; D is ambiguous. V lost 4 bases to trimming and J lost 5 bases, with 6 bases between them. The germline CDR1 and CDR2 sequences are MNHEY and SMNVEV (reference sequence). The CDR3 sequence is 12 residues long. The CDR3 DNA is TGTGCCAGCAGTTCTCAGGACAATGAGCAGTTCTTC. Amino acids: CASSSQDNEQFF.

In this sample, this clonotype turned up a few times. This chain uses TRBV4-1 with TRBJ1-6; no clear D. The CDR3 has 15 residues. Looked up from germline, CDR1 is MGHRA and CDR2 is YSYEKL. V gave up 7 bases and J gave up 4 bases, with 14 bases separating them. DNA of the CDR3: TGCGCCAGCACGATCCAGATCCAGTATAATTCACCCCTCCACTTT. Protein: CASTIQIQYNSPLHF.

The chain has TRBV20-1 and TRBJ2-3; TRBD2 aligns across 10 bases. Germline V CDR1 and CDR2: DFQATT, SNEGSKA (reference sequence). V was clipped by 3 bases and J by 2 bases; unmatched bases: 8. The CDR3 extends over 16 amino acids. The CDR3 is CSARYRTSGNTDTQYF. CDR3 bases: TGCAGTGCTAGGTACCGGACTAGCGGAAACACAGATACGCAGTATTTT.

The chain combines TRBV4-3 with TRBJ2-3; 10 positions match TRBD1. The junction had 8 bases not matched to a gene; V was cut back by 1 base and J by 4 bases. This CDR3 is built from 17 residues. The germline V gene encodes CDR1 LGHNA and CDR2 YSLEER. Written as DNA, the CDR3 is TGCGCCAGCAGCCAAGGACGAGGACAGGGGGTGGCAGATACGCAGTATTTT. It encodes CASSQGRGQGVADTQYF.

The chain joins TRBV15 to TRBJ1-6; D is undetermined. The CDR3 runs 13 residues. Per the germline V gene, CDR1 is LNHNV and CDR2 is YYDKDF (reference sequence). Trimming removed 2 bases at V and 6 bases at J, with 5 bases between. The CDR3 sequence is CATSRSANSPLHF. Written as DNA, the CDR3 is TGTGCCACCAGCAGATCTGCTAATTCACCCCTCCACTTT. Filled out from reference TRBV15 and TRBJ1-6, the complete variable domain reads DAMVIQNPRYQVTQFGKPVTLSCSQTLNHNVMYWYQQKSSQAPKLLFHYYDKDFNNEADTPDNFQSRRPNTSFCFLDIRSPGLGDTAMYLCATSRSANSPLHFGNGTRLTVT.

The rearrangement uses TRBV28 and TRBJ2-1; 11 bases agree with TRBD1. V dropped 7 bases and J dropped 6; count of bases not matched to a gene: 11. This CDR3 is 16 amino acids long. CDR1 and CDR2 from the germline V gene are MDHEN and SYDVKM. Written as DNA, the CDR3 is TGTGCCAGCATCCAACCCGGACAGGGGGCCCGCAATGAGCAGTTCTTC. As protein: CASIQPGQGARNEQFF.

This chain connects TRBV11-2 to TRBJ2-7; 7 bases are shared with TRBD1. CDR3 length: 15 residues. The J segment lost 3 bases and the V segment lost 4 bases, leaving 9 bases of the junction unmatched. Germline values: CDR1 SGHAT, CDR2 FQNNGV. The CDR3 DNA follows: TGTGCCAGCAGCTCCAGACAGGGAAGGATCTACGAGCAGTACTTC. Amino acids: CASSSRQGRIYEQYF.

CDR3 protein: CASSQDSGGRANYGYTF. CDR3 bases: TGCGCCAGCAGCCAAGATTCAGGGGGCAGGGCGAACTATGGCTACACCTTC. V usage is TRBV4-3 and J usage is TRBJ1-2; 8 bases align to TRBD1. Trimming at V came to 0 bases and at J to 2 bases, leaving 8 bases not matched to a gene. The CDR3 is 17 residues long. Germline-derived CDR1 and CDR2 are LGHNA and YSLEER.

This clonotype was counted a few times. The V and J genes are TRBV27 and TRBJ2-5; TRBD1 matches at 8 bases. Matching the DNA end better, TRBJ2-7 makes the J call doubtful. Germline CDR1 and CDR2: MNHEY and SMNVEV (reference sequence). The CDR3 is made up of 19 amino acids. CDR3 in amino acids: CASSLSSLPGDRLAYEQYF. The CDR3 region has the DNA TGTGCCAGCAGTTTATCATCCCTCCCCGGGGACAGGCTCGCCTACGAGCAGTACTTC.

J is TRBJ2-3 and V is TRBV7-9; D is tentatively TRBD1 or TRBD2 (5 bases each). The CDR3 runs 14 residues. V was trimmed by 5 bases and J by 7 bases, leaving 16 bases between them. CDR1 and CDR2 from the germline V gene are SEHNR and FQNEAQ (reference sequence). The CDR3 DNA reads as TGTGCCAGCAGCCAGGGTACGGGGACCCATACGCAGTATTTT. This codes for CASSQGTGTHTQYF.

The chain carries TRBV6-1 and TRBJ2-5, with D possibly TRBD2 on 6 matching bases. The CDR3 sequence is 17 residues long. V gave up 3 bases and J gave up 2 bases, with 19 bases separating them. The germline V gene encodes CDR1 MNHNS and CDR2 SASEGT. This CDR3 is CASSEAGKTAGQETQYF. The CDR3 DNA sequence: TGTGCCAGCAGTGAGGCGGGCAAAACCGCGGGGCAAGAGACCCAGTACTTC.

The chain combines TRBV2 with TRBJ2-7; perhaps TRBD2 as D (6 bases). Germline CDR1 is SNHLY and CDR2 is FYNNEI. Trimming stripped 10 bases from V and 3 bases from J, with 19 bases between. CDR3 length: 14 residues. This chain's CDR3 is CATKSSGGLYEQYF. DNA of the CDR3: TGTGCCACCAAATCTAGTGGGGGACTCTACGAGCAGTACTTC. Supplemented by reference TRBV2 and TRBJ2-7, the full variable domain reads EPEVTQTPSHQVTQMGQEVILRCVPISNHLYFYWYRQILGQKVEFLVSFYNNEISEKSEIFDDQFSVERPDGSNFTLKIRSTKLEDSAMYFCATKSSGGLYEQYFGPGTRLTVT.

This clonotype was counted a few times. J is TRBJ2-1 and V is TRBV28; 10 positions match TRBD2. V was clipped by 5 bases and J by 4 bases; unmatched bases: 5. The CDR3 loop spans 15 amino acids. CDR1 and CDR2 (germline): MDHEN, SYDVKM. The CDR3: CASSPGAGGYNEQFF. The CDR3 nucleotides are TGTGCCAGCAGTCCCGGAGCGGGGGGGTACAATGAGCAGTTCTTC.

The chain uses TRBV6-5 and TRBJ1-6, with 7 nucleotides matching TRBD1. Germline trimming cut 6 bases from V and 7 bases from J; bases unmatched to any gene: 9. Germline CDR1 is MNHEY and CDR2 is SVGAGI. CDR3 length equals 15 residues. The CDR3 nucleotides are TGTGCCAGCAGGATGGGGACAGAAGGAAATTCACCCCTCCACTTT. As protein: CASRMGTEGNSPLHF.

This clonotype was seen only once. The rearrangement uses TRBV7-9 and TRBJ2-1; 7 bases match TRBD2. The V and J ends lost 1 base and 8 bases, in that order; junction bases with no gene match: 8. CDR1 SEHNR and CDR2 FQNEAQ come from the germline V gene (reference sequence). The length of the CDR3 is 15 residues. The CDR3 reads CASSLDGGGTDEQFF. The CDR3 DNA reads TGTGCCAGCAGCTTAGACGGCGGGGGAACCGATGAGCAGTTCTTC.

This sequence joins TRBV12-3 or TRBV12-4 and TRBJ1-2; the match to TRBD1 covers 8 bases. The CDR3 extends over 15 amino acids. Trimming took 7 bases from V and 2 from J; bases not matched to a gene: 9. CDR3 nucleotides: TGTGCCAGCACCGAAAACACAGGGGGAAACTATGGCTACACCTTC. Translation gives CASTENTGGNYGYTF.